This TCR beta chain is drawn from a study of cytomegalovirus exposure and HLA in healthy donors (dated by TCRdb to about 2017). Broadly, across the study: An earlier analysis of some 620 of the donors reported over 250 Gb of sequence data and about 120 million unique TCR beta sequences obtained from about 179 million T cells. Both class I and class II loci were covered by HLA typing, at four-digit resolution. Besides the first cohort of under 700 subjects, a separate validation cohort made up of 120 different subjects was used. About 300 gigabases of sequencing data and tens of millions of unique TCR sequences were included in an early release covering roughly 600 HLA-typed donors. Typing coverage differed by locus: A, B, C, DRB1 and DQB1 were typed in roughly 620-640 donors, DQA1 in roughly 500, DPA1 in nearly 610, and DPB1 in around 490. Alongside the repertoire data, information on donor age, sex, ethnicity and CMV serostatus was compiled. To study patterns of TCR occurrence, a later analysis re-analyzed previously published TCR beta repertoires from 650 to 750 donors and added high-resolution HLA genotyping. An earlier analysis of about 600 of the donors used high-throughput TCR beta sequencing to judge whether each TCR beta V gene segment behaved as functional or pseudogenic. Every discovery cohort repertoire had been produced on one sequencing platform. Of the 300 to 400 genotyped donors, 65% to 90% fell in the genetic ancestry cluster associated with self-reported Caucasian donors. In the later analysis, no new phenotypic data were used to find candidate immune exposures; instead, reliance was placed on TCR beta sequences and their occurrence across donors. The study combined high-throughput TCR immunosequencing, statistical association of individual TCRs with disease status, and machine learning to predict cytomegalovirus infection status. Using immunosequencing, the study profiled T cell repertoires from 550 to 750 subjects and related those repertoires to cytomegalovirus serostatus. The study was designed to test whether signatures of past pathogen exposure could be identified by cataloging public T cell receptors. Because of strong linkage in the cohort, five DR-DQ haplotypes were treated as single units for association and clustering. Among around 400 genotyped donors of the cohort, an average of approximately 240,000 unique TCR beta nucleotide sequences were sequenced per donor, around 20% of them non-productive. A later genetic analysis used genome-wide SNP genotypes for about 65% of the roughly 670 donors, treating that subset as a discovery cohort. Findings and caveats that apply to the study as a whole: Cytomegalovirus status was reported to be diagnosed by the classifier with high specificity and sensitivity in both the original and validation cohorts. Across donors, most TCR sequences were observed very rarely, whereas some public TCRs were present in many individuals. In a later genetic analysis, fewer N-insertions in productive TCRs were reported among donors in an Asian-associated ancestry cluster than the roughly 700-donor mean. According to the authors, the approach could potentially be generalized to other disease states and immunological phenotypes. In a later genetic analysis, a missense DCLRE1C variant was associated with V-gene and J-gene trimming of TCR beta chains, and the association was replicated in an independent cohort. In vitro tests confirmed that a few of the cytomegalovirus-associated TCR beta chains recognize cytomegalovirus antigens. When HLA alleles, especially DR and DQ, strongly co-occurred, attributing TCR associations to individual alleles was difficult. According to a later analysis, most CMV-associated TCR beta chains appeared to be HLA-restricted, and the HLA associations seemed to be driven largely by CMV exposure. Over 15 rarely observed V segments, including chromosome 9 orphons, were excluded from the earlier analysis of several hundred of the donors because counts were too low. A further reported finding was that TCR beta sequences accurately predicted the HLA-A and HLA-B alleles for most subjects in the first cohort. A cluster of highly shared sequence variants was judged likely to be a technical artifact of the sequencing pipeline. Presence/absence analyses assumed roughly uniform sequencing depth across donors, an assumption that may not hold. Because some donors lacked HLA typing at each locus, the association tests relied only on the typed subset. In a later analysis, TCR association rates were found to vary across HLA loci, with the most associated TCRs seen for DRB1 alleles and the fewest for HLA-C alleles. Linkage disequilibrium might explain the correlated functional status among segregating V segments, but an unknown experimental factor could not be ruled out. A later analysis associated 16,951 TCR beta sequences with specific HLA alleles at a false discovery rate of 0.05. Some IMGT-functional V segments, including TRBV6-2 and TRBV6-3, could not be distinguished by the 87-base-pair reads and were therefore excluded. The cohort was sequenced for TCR beta chains only, and without alpha or paired-chain data the features that could be detected were limited. In the study, 150 to 200 TCR beta chains were listed as associated with cytomegalovirus. Immune exposure information for the cohort was limited to CMV serostatus. Compared with equally common non-associated chains, HLA-associated TCR beta chains in a later analysis were more clonally expanded and had lower generation probabilities. In a later analysis, several top co-occurrence clusters were reported to appear linked to parvovirus B19, influenza, CMV and Epstein-Barr virus. In an earlier analysis of a few hundred of the donors, most TCR beta V segments were observed in productive rearrangements about 90% or about 30% of the time, broadly matching IMGT annotations.

In regard to this clone: No cognate antigen has been identified for it. Per-nucleotide qualities are absent, and no much larger clonotype sits a single base away.

V loses 7 bases at its end and J loses 4 bases; junction bases beyond the gene matches: 12. Inclusive of the bounding cysteine and phenylalanine, the CDR3 is 15 residues long. This entry keeps only the CDR3 DNA: 45 bases, framed from base 1. Taken from the germline V gene (reference sequence), the CDR1 and CDR2 loops are MNHEY and SMNVEV. The cohort comprised 670 or so healthy bone marrow donors. Cohort members were all nominally healthy when sampled, although unrecorded immune exposures were likely present. The donor was CMV seronegative and was included in the group of a few hundred seronegative cohort members. A peripheral blood sample was collected from each donor, and TCR beta sequencing was performed on peripheral blood mononuclear cells. Genomic DNA was extracted from the blood cell samples with the Qiagen DNeasy Blood Extraction Kit. The library was prepared using the immunoSEQ multiplex PCR assay. A mixture of 60 forward primers for TCR Vbeta segments and 13 reverse primers for TCR Jbeta segments was used in the multiplex PCR. A multiplex PCR assay on genomic DNA amplified the CDR3 region of rearranged TCR beta genes. The Illumina HiSeq System was used to sequence the amplified TCR beta libraries as 87-base-pair reads. The authors processed their data as follows. A later analysis tallied tens of millions of unique TCR beta chains across the 700 or so repertoires, and around 10 million of those chains were shared by two or more donors. Raw reads were error-corrected and collapsed into unique sequences by a nearest-neighbor algorithm in which closely related sequences were merged to remove PCR and sequencing errors. CDR3 sequences were aligned to IMGT reference sequences to assign V, D and J gene segments. For a sequence to be retained, a match of at least six nucleotides to both a V gene segment and a J gene segment was required. Rearrangements were called productive when the CDR3 lacked stop codons and stayed in frame with V and J; all others were non-productive. Following IMGT convention, CDR3 was defined as the stretch from the second conserved V-encoded cysteine to the conserved J-encoded phenylalanine. The earlier analysis of roughly 590 of the donors excluded sequences that lacked an unambiguous match to a single V gene segment. An earlier analysis of approximately 590 of the donors called V segments functional above 56.7% productive rearrangements and segregating when the between-donor standard deviation exceeded 5%. To diagnose cytomegalovirus status from the catalog of TCR beta chain sequences, a statistical classification framework was built. In a later analysis, TCR nucleotide sequences were compared against IMGT/GENE-DB human TR gene sequences so that V and J genes could be assigned. A later analysis assigned CDR3 sequences and most-parsimonious VDJ recombination scenarios with the TCRdist pipeline. In a later analysis, each TCR beta chain was defined by its CDR3 amino acid sequence together with its V-gene family, and reads lacking a unique V-gene family were excluded. In a later analysis, approximately 640 highly shared, low-generation-probability nucleotide sequences were removed to address suspected cross-contamination and a sequencing artifact. In a later analysis, a clonal expansion index for each public chain was calculated from normalized within-repertoire ranks of inferred template counts. Generation probabilities in a later analysis came from a VDJ recombination model fitted to out-of-frame rearrangements, and those results were checked against IGoR. A later analysis scored TCR-TCR, TCR-HLA and TCR-CMV co-occurrence with hypergeometric tests, applying a repertoire-size bias correction to TCR pairs. A later analysis estimated false discovery rates by permuting HLA or CMV assignments 20 times. In a later analysis, co-occurring TCRs were grouped with DBSCAN, and TCRdist sequence similarity was added when clustering was performed within HLA-allele-positive subsets. Repertoires with fewer than 30,000 or more than 120,000 public chains were left out of co-occurrence clustering, as were a handful of repertoires with anomalous nucleotide sharing. This immuneACCESS table, as held by TCRdb, lists in-frame sequences with V and J called but not all clones. Of the missing ones, under half trace to an unresolved V gene in checked studies; the others have no known cause. V and J calls and clone size are copied from that table; D and trimming were computed from the DNA. A total of approximately 140,000 clones appear in this sample, around 80% of them only once. The ten biggest clones cover around 1.5% of the sample.

The chain is made from TRBV27 and TRBJ1-2, with 7 bases aligning to TRBD1. This TCR came from a woman aged 18-29 years in good health and CMV-seronegative. Source material: PBMCs. The bases read TGTGCCAGCACCTCCCCGGGACAGCGTACCTATGGCTACACCTTC. The resulting protein is CASTSPGQRTYGYTF.